This T cell receptor (beta chain) was obtained from a study of OX40 agonist ivuxolimab in advanced cancers. Across the study: Ivuxolimab is a fully human IgG2 antibody that activates OX40 (CD134).

The protocol was immunoSEQ multiplex PCR, while the TCRdb copy is restricted to in-frame clones and leaves out a portion. This sample has some 57,000 clones, with 82% found just once. General study points: On average, a greater number of expanded clones characterised CD8+ T cells relative to CD4+. Antigen specificity remained undetermined for the expanded peripheral T cells. Dose levels from 0.1 to 3.0 mg/kg saw CD4+ and CD8+ blood T cells expand clonally by week 6.

The length of the CDR3 is 15 residues. Trimming removed 0 bases from V and 2 bases from J; junction bases left unmatched: 3. Germline V gene lookup returns CDR1 KGHSH and CDR2 LQKENI. With respect to this clone: The target antigen is unknown.

The source of this sequence is an adult with an advanced solid tumor such as melanoma, head and neck, liver or kidney cancer. The chain links TRBV18 to TRBJ2-7; the match to TRBD1 covers 8 bases. The source was CD4+ or CD8+ T cells sorted from blood, collected in a trial of the OX40 agonist ivuxolimab. The CDR3 loop is CASSPPSTGAYEQYF. In nucleotides, the CDR3 is TGTGCCAGCTCACCACCTTCGACAGGGGCCTACGAGCAGTACTTC.